These T cell receptor beta chains were read from a single sample in a study. TCRdb passed the RT-PCR reads through MiXCR, listing each CDR3 protein once. The top ten hold about 3.6% of the sample, which has around 700,000 distinct CDR3 sequences, approximately 15% seen once. The sequencing input was memory CD4+ T cells from blood. These receptors all come from a female donor in good health, serving as a healthy control. Both conserved end residues are part of each CDR3. A D gene is named only where the DNA matches it firmly. Rows may omit the clone size; those that give it use once, few, many or a size class.

cdr3_aa,cdr3_nt,d_call,clone_size,v_call,j_call
CARSFIGRRYEQYF,TGTGCCAGAAGCTTTATCGGGAGACGCTACGAGCAGTACTTC,-,few,TRBV5-3,TRBJ2-7
CASSPLGPGGGGTEAFF,TGTGCCAGCTCACCACTCGGGCCAGGGGGTGGCGGGACTGAAGCTTTCTTT,TRBD1,-,TRBV18,TRBJ1-1
CASSYLVWPRPAETQYF,TGTGCCAGCAGCTATTTGGTGTGGCCGCGCCCCGCGGAGACCCAGTACTTC,-,many,TRBV7-2,TRBJ2-5
CSASGDPGQPQHF,TGCAGTGCTTCCGGGGACCCAGGACAGCCCCAGCATTTT,-,-,TRBV20-1,TRBJ1-5
CASRTADVDRLYEQYF,TGTGCCAGCAGGACGGCGGACGTGGACCGGCTCTACGAGCAGTACTTC,-,-,TRBV6-2/TRBV6-3,TRBJ2-7
CASSPPGQLITEAFF,TGTGCCAGCTCACCCCCGGGACAGCTGATCACTGAAGCTTTCTTT,TRBD1,few,TRBV18,TRBJ1-1
CASSLAPPADTQYF,TGCGCCAGCAGCTTGGCCCCCCCCGCAGATACGCAGTATTTT,-,few,TRBV5-1,TRBJ2-3
CASSLSYQQPQHF,TGTGCCAGCAGTTTATCGTATCAGCAGCCCCAGCATTTT,-,few,TRBV27,TRBJ1-5
CASSLVEESSYSEQFF,TGTGCCAGCAGCTTAGTAGAGGAGAGCTCCTACAGTGAGCAGTTCTTC,-,-,TRBV7-6,TRBJ2-1
CSARSTGQGTYNEQFF,TGCAGTGCTAGATCCACCGGACAGGGGACCTACAATGAGCAGTTCTTC,TRBD1,many,TRBV20-1,TRBJ2-1
CASSYGEYEQYF,TGTGCCAGCAGTTACGGGGAGTACGAGCAGTACTTC,-,few,TRBV6-2/TRBV6-3,TRBJ2-7
CASSLSLGLNEQYF,TGTGCCAGCAGTTTATCGTTGGGGCTCAACGAGCAGTACTTC,-,few,TRBV27,TRBJ2-7
CASSPTSGSANEQFF,TGTGCCAGCAGCCCGACTAGCGGGAGCGCCAATGAGCAGTTCTTC,TRBD2,many,TRBV7-2,TRBJ2-1
CASTTSPNYGYTF,TGTGCCAGCACCACGTCGCCGAACTATGGCTACACCTTC,-,few,TRBV28,TRBJ1-2
CASSLLADSTDTQYF,TGTGCCAGCAGCTTATTGGCGGATAGCACAGATACGCAGTATTTT,-,many,TRBV7-2,TRBJ2-3
CASIHWGTDTQYF,TGTGCCAGCATTCACTGGGGCACAGATACGCAGTATTTT,-,many,TRBV27,TRBJ2-3
CASSLIQGTEAFF,TGCGCCAGCAGTTTGATACAGGGGACTGAAGCTTTCTTT,TRBD1,-,TRBV5-1,TRBJ1-1
CASSEGRNGETQYF,TGTGCCAGCAGTGAGGGTCGGAATGGAGAGACCCAGTACTTC,-,many,TRBV2,TRBJ2-5
CSASSWTSGYLDQETQYF,TGCAGTGCTAGTAGTTGGACTAGCGGGTATCTCGACCAAGAGACCCAGTACTTC,TRBD2,many,TRBV20-1,TRBJ2-5
CASSLPGRYGYTF,TGTGCCAGCAGCTTACCAGGGCGTTATGGCTACACCTTC,-,many,TRBV7-2,TRBJ1-2
CSQFRGSKNEQFF,TGCAGTCAGTTCAGGGGTTCTAAAAATGAGCAGTTCTTC,-,-,TRBV20-1,TRBJ2-1
CASSGTGGPDTQYF,TGTGCCAGCAGCGGGACAGGGGGCCCAGATACGCAGTATTTT,TRBD1,few,TRBV28,TRBJ2-3
CSARVGGISPKGYNEHYF,TGCAGTGCTAGAGTCGGGGGAATTAGCCCGAAGGGGTACAATGAGCATTACTTC,-,once,TRBV20-1,TRBJ2-7
CASTLTGETQYF,TGTGCCAGCACACTGACGGGAGAGACCCAGTACTTC,-,many,TRBV5-6,TRBJ2-5
CASSYSNKGTGVAAFF,TGTGCCAGCAGTTACTCAAATAAAGGGACAGGGGTTGCAGCTTTCTTT,TRBD1,many,TRBV6-5,TRBJ1-1